This passage covers 31 T cell receptor beta chains from one sample sequenced in a study of blood T cell repertoires in COVID-19. Produced via immunoSEQ multiplex PCR; TCRdb's table is partial and in-frame only. Here the sample spans some 390,000 clones, 89% being singletons. The material sequenced was peripheral blood. These receptors were obtained from a woman aged 40 to 50 with COVID-19, enrolled during active disease.

This clone was picked up many times. The chain has TRBV9 and TRBJ2-3; D call uncertain. The CDR3 length is 11 residues. CDR1 and CDR2 from the germline V gene are SGDLS and YYNGEE. V lost 4 bases and J 2 bases, leaving 2 bases between the germline ends. CDR3 residues: CASSLTDTQYF. CDR3 DNA: TGTGCCAGCAGCCTCACAGATACGCAGTATTTT.

The rearrangement uses TRBV7-2 and TRBJ1-4; D gene unclear. Trimming removed 1 base at V and 5 bases at J, with 17 bases between. CDR3 size: 17 residues. Germline values: CDR1 SGHTA, CDR2 FQGNSA. CDR3 loop: CASSLVSVQGSNEKLFF. For the CDR3, the DNA is TGTGCCAGCAGCTTAGTATCCGTGCAAGGTAGCAATGAAAAACTGTTTTTT.

The J gene is TRBJ1-6, the V gene TRBV7-2, with a possible D match to TRBD1 (6 bases). The CDR3 sequence is 14 residues long. The germline CDR1 and CDR2 sequences are SGHTA and FQGNSA. V lost 6 bases to trimming and J lost 11 bases, with 17 bases between them. CDR3 amino acids: CASSTRGGATPLHF. The CDR3 nucleotides read TGTGCCAGCAGTACCCGTGGGGGGGCTACACCCCTCCACTTT.

The chain has TRBV2 and TRBJ1-2, with TRBD1 matching 8 bases. The CDR3 contains 14 residues. Germline V gene sequence: CDR1 SNHLY, CDR2 FYNNEI. The junction had 12 bases not matched to a gene; V was cut back by 7 bases and J by 8 bases. The CDR3 coding sequence is TGTGCCAGCACCCCATCGAGGACAGGGTCCGGCTACACCTTC. The encoded protein is CASTPSRTGSGYTF.

The chain carries TRBV5-1 and TRBJ1-5; D perhaps matches TRBD1 (6 bases). The CDR3 has 15 residues. Germline CDR1 is SGHRS and CDR2 is YFSETQ. The V and J ends lost 2 bases and 7 bases respectively, with 16 bases between them. Here the CDR3 DNA reads TGCGCCAGCAGCTTAGAGACAGGACCGGGACAGCCCCAGCATTTT. It yields the protein CASSLETGPGQPQHF.

The chain is built from TRBV9 and TRBJ2-5; 9 nucleotides agree with TRBD1. V shed 3 bases, J shed 5 bases, and the junction held 11 bases outside the gene matches. Germline V lookup: CDR1 SGDLS, CDR2 YYNGEE. This CDR3 region has 16 residues. CDR3 region: CASSEGTGISGETQYF. The CDR3 nucleotides are TGTGCCAGCAGCGAAGGGACAGGGATTTCGGGGGAGACCCAGTACTTC.

The rearrangement uses TRBV29-1 and TRBJ1-2; 8 nucleotides match TRBD1. The J segment lost 8 bases and the V segment lost 3 bases, leaving 8 bases of the junction unmatched. CDR1 and CDR2 (germline): SQVTM, ANQGSEA. The CDR3 length is 13 residues. Here the CDR3 DNA reads TGCAGCGTTGAGGACAGGGCGGCCTTCGGCTACACCTTC. This encodes CSVEDRAAFGYTF.

For this clone: An end of the junction does not agree with germline; a read error may underlie this. Here the CDR3 reads CASSFTGSTNTQYF. CDR3 DNA sequence: TGTGCCAGCAGCTTTACCGGGAGCACAAATACGCAGTATTTT. V is TRBV7-2 and J is TRBJ2-3; tentatively, D is TRBD2 (6 bases). The CDR3 has 14 amino acids. CDR1 is SGHTA, CDR2 FQGNSA, per germline. The full variable domain, with the rest looked up from reference TRBV7-2 and TRBJ2-3, is GAGVSQSPSNKVTEKGKDVELRCDPISGHTALYWYRQSLGQGLEFLIYFQGNSAPDKSGLPSDRFSAERTGGSVSTLTIQRTQQEDSAVYLCASSFTGSTNTQYFGPGTRLTVL.

The rearrangement uses TRBV24-1 and TRBJ2-5; TRBD1 agrees at 7 bases. The ends lost 4 bases at V and 4 bases at J; junction bases unmatched: 8. From germline, CDR1 is KGHDR and CDR2 SFDVKD. This CDR3 is built from 15 residues. CDR3 in amino acids: CATSDPTGVGETQYF. CDR3 DNA: TGTGCCACCAGTGACCCTACAGGGGTGGGAGAGACCCAGTACTTC.

V is TRBV19 and J is TRBJ1-5, with D tentatively TRBD1 (6 bases). This CDR3 spans 15 amino acids. The germline V and J ends were trimmed by 7 bases and 4 bases, with 17 bases remaining between them. Germline V gene lookup returns CDR1 LNHDA and CDR2 SQIVND (reference sequence). CDR3 loop: CASTTSRDNNQPQHF. CDR3 nucleotide sequence: TGTGCCAGTACCACATCCAGGGACAATAATCAGCCCCAGCATTTT.

As to this clone: The sample holds other DNA sequences that translate to the same CDR3. CDR3 DNA: TGCGCCAGCAGCTTAGGGCAGGGTATGGAAAAACTGTTTTTT. Its protein is CASSLGQGMEKLFF. The gene calls are TRBV5-1 and TRBJ1-4; the D gene is possibly TRBD1 (5 bases). From germline, CDR1 is SGHRS and CDR2 YFSETQ. This CDR3 contains 14 residues. Trimming cost V 2 bases and J 8 bases, with 13 bases left between them.

This chain connects TRBV5-1 to TRBJ1-4; 8 positions match TRBD1. Unmatched junction bases numbered 5, after V lost 3 bases and J lost 4 bases. Germline V gene data show CDR1 as SGHRS and CDR2 as YFSETQ. This CDR3 has 15 amino acids. The CDR3 nucleotides read TGCGCCAGCAGCTGGGGACAGGACCTTAATGAAAAACTGTTTTTT. Translation gives CASSWGQDLNEKLFF. The full variable domain, its missing parts supplied by reference TRBV5-1 and TRBJ1-4, is KAGVTQTPRYLIKTRGQQVTLSCSPISGHRSVSWYQQTPGQGLQFLFEYFSETQRNKGNFPGRFSGRQFSNSRSEMNVSTLELGDSALYLCASSWGQDLNEKLFFGSGTQLSVL.

The rearrangement uses TRBV5-1 and TRBJ2-3; 7 nucleotides agree with TRBD2. J lost 0 bases, V lost 4 bases, and 11 bases had no gene match. The CDR3 runs 17 residues. Germline assignment: CDR1 SGHRS and CDR2 YFSETQ. In nucleotides, the CDR3 is TGCGCCAGCAGCCGGGGGGACGTACAGCCTAGCACAGATACGCAGTATTTT. It translates to CASSRGDVQPSTDTQYF.

The chain uses TRBV5-4 and TRBJ1-2; maybe TRBD1 (6 bases). The germline CDR1 and CDR2 sequences are SGHNT and YYREEE (reference sequence). V shed 4 bases and J shed 3 bases, with 19 bases lying between them. The CDR3 consists of 16 residues. CDR3 bases: TGTGCCAGCAGCGGCACGGGACAACCCGAATACTATGGCTACACCTTC. It is translated as CASSGTGQPEYYGYTF.

This clone was observed a single time. The chain joins TRBV19 to TRBJ2-1, with 9 bases that match TRBD2. This CDR3 is 14 amino acids long. Trimming at V came to 11 bases and at J to 7 bases, leaving 12 bases not matched to a gene. In germline, CDR1 is LNHDA, CDR2 SQIVND (reference sequence). This CDR3 is CASRRGGGQNEQFF. The CDR3 DNA reads TGTGCCTCTAGGCGGGGGGGCGGTCAGAATGAGCAGTTCTTC.

The genes are TRBV28 and TRBJ1-2; a possible D gene is TRBD1 (5 bases). V was shortened by 2 bases and J by 5 bases, with 12 bases between the two germline ends. Germline V CDR1 and CDR2: MDHEN, SYDVKM. The CDR3 is 14 amino acids. Here the CDR3 reads CASSLGGAGYGYTF. For the CDR3, the DNA is TGTGCCAGCAGTTTAGGAGGGGCTGGATATGGCTACACCTTC.

J is TRBJ2-7 and V is TRBV7-6, with a tentative D call TRBD2 (6 bases). The germline gives CDR1 SGHVS, CDR2 FNYEAQ. CDR3 size: 17 residues. V was cut by 2 bases and J by 7 bases, with 24 bases left in between. The CDR3 DNA follows: TGTGCCAGCAGCTTAACTACTCCCGGGACTGCGATTTTTGAGCAGTACTTC. Encoded protein: CASSLTTPGTAIFEQYF.

The V call is TRBV7-3, the J call TRBJ1-1; D may be TRBD1 (6 bases). Germline V lookup: CDR1 SGHTA, CDR2 FQGTGA. V was clipped by 5 bases and J by 8 bases, with 12 bases between them. The CDR3 runs to 12 residues. The CDR3 region is CASSRNGQEAFF. In DNA, the CDR3 is TGTGCCAGCAGCCGTAACGGACAGGAAGCTTTCTTT.

The chain carries TRBV3-1 (or the pseudogene TRBV3-2) and TRBJ1-1, with no clear D. V gave up 0 bases and J gave up 10 bases, with 15 bases separating them. The CDR3 length is 14 residues. From germline, CDR1 is LGHDT and CDR2 YNNKEL (reference sequence). Here the CDR3 DNA reads TGTGCCAGCAGCCAAGATTCGGGAAGCAGGAGAGCTTTCTTT. It yields the protein CASSQDSGSRRAFF.

The J gene is TRBJ1-5, the V gene TRBV6-5; a possible D gene is TRBD1 (6 bases). CDR1 MNHEY and CDR2 SVGAGI come from the germline V gene. This CDR3 is built from 16 residues. Deletions cut 4 bases from V and 0 bases from J, with 13 bases between. CDR3 bases: TGTGCCAGCAGTTCGGACAGAAGATATAGCAATCAGCCCCAGCATTTT. Its protein product is CASSSDRRYSNQPQHF.

The J gene is TRBJ1-6, the V gene TRBV7-8; 11 bases line up with TRBD1. This CDR3 has 15 residues. Germline V gene lookup returns CDR1 SGHVS and CDR2 FQNEAQ. Unmatched junction bases numbered 1, after V lost 5 bases and J lost 4 bases. The CDR3 region is CASSRDRGYNSPLHF. Here the CDR3 DNA reads TGTGCCAGCAGCCGGGACAGGGGGTATAATTCACCCCTCCACTTT.

This rearrangement joins TRBV24-1 to TRBJ2-5; 8 bases map to TRBD2. Trimming took 9 bases from V and 6 from J; bases not matched to a gene: 11. Germline V gives CDR1 KGHDR, CDR2 SFDVKD. This CDR3 spans 14 amino acids. The CDR3 here is CATSRSRGEQTQYF. The CDR3 bases are TGTGCCACCTCGCGATCGCGGGGGGAACAGACCCAGTACTTC.

This clone has just a few counts. The chain couples TRBV6-2 or TRBV6-3 to TRBJ1-4; TRBD1 agrees at 7 bases. Germline V gene lookup returns CDR1 MNHEY and CDR2 SVGEGT. The CDR3 has 14 amino acids. After removal of 6 bases from V and 7 bases from J, the junction contained 8 bases not matched to a gene. CDR3 bases: TGTGCCAGCAGCTGGACAGGTGAAGGTGAAAAACTGTTTTTT. Translating it yields CASSWTGEGEKLFF.

To note about this clone: A junction end diverges from the germline sequence, so it may reflect a read error. The chain recombines TRBV5-4 with TRBJ1-2, with D perhaps TRBD1 (5 bases). Germline V gene data show CDR1 as SGHNT and CDR2 as YYREEE (reference sequence). This CDR3 has 13 amino acids. Here the CDR3 reads CASSLNQGNGYIF. The CDR3 nucleotides read TGTGCCAGCAGCTTGAACCAGGGAAATGGCTACATCTTC.

The V and J genes are TRBV2 and TRBJ2-1; D gene unclear. CDR1 and CDR2 from the germline V gene are SNHLY and FYNNEI. Trimming stripped 10 bases from V and 0 bases from J, with 10 bases between. CDR3 length: 13 residues. The CDR3 sequence is CAIRLNSYNEQFF. The DNA for the CDR3 is TGTGCCATCCGACTGAACTCCTACAATGAGCAGTTCTTC.

This chain joins TRBV5-1 and TRBJ2-7; D call uncertain. V was pared by 0 bases and J by 4 bases, with 14 bases between. The length of the CDR3 is 15 residues. The germline V gene encodes CDR1 SGHRS and CDR2 YFSETQ. The CDR3: CASSLVDSRGYEQYF. In DNA, the CDR3 is TGCGCCAGCAGCTTGGTCGACTCGCGAGGTTACGAGCAGTACTTC.

This chain uses TRBV19 with TRBJ1-3; D is uncertain. Per the germline V gene, CDR1 is LNHDA and CDR2 is SQIVND (reference sequence). The CDR3 runs to 14 residues. Trimming left V 4 bases short and J 0 bases short, with 7 bases between. Here the CDR3 DNA reads TGTGCCAGTAGTACGACAAACTCTGGAAACACCATATATTTT. Protein product: CASSTTNSGNTIYF.

The V call is TRBV18, the J call TRBJ1-4; maybe TRBD1 (6 bases). The V gene's germline CDR1 is KGHSH and CDR2 LQKENI. The CDR3 is 15 residues long. The V end lost 2 bases, the J end lost 4 bases, and 11 bases lay between the germline ends. Here the CDR3 DNA reads TGTGCCAGCTCACCAGGCAGGGGCCTTAATGAAAAACTGTTTTTT. Its protein is CASSPGRGLNEKLFF.

This chain uses TRBV27 with TRBJ1-2; 11 nucleotides agree with TRBD1. In germline, CDR1 is MNHEY, CDR2 SMNVEV (reference sequence). The CDR3 is made up of 15 amino acids. With V trimmed by 3 bases and J by 3 bases, 3 bases remained unmatched. CDR3 amino acids: CASSFGTGGYYGYTF. The CDR3 DNA reads TGTGCCAGCAGTTTCGGGACAGGGGGGTACTATGGCTACACCTTC.

This chain connects TRBV5-1 to TRBJ1-4; D perhaps matches TRBD1 (5 bases). The germline V and J ends were trimmed by 0 bases and 8 bases, with 11 bases remaining between them. This CDR3 contains 14 residues. Germline CDR1 SGHRS, CDR2 YFSETQ. This CDR3 reads CASSLGTIKEKLFF. As DNA, the CDR3 is TGCGCCAGCAGCTTGGGGACAATCAAGGAAAAACTGTTTTTT.

V usage is TRBV2 and J usage is TRBJ1-5; D not resolved. The germline V and J ends were trimmed by 9 bases and 2 bases, with 11 bases remaining between them. The CDR3 is made up of 13 amino acids. The germline gives CDR1 SNHLY, CDR2 FYNNEI. DNA for the CDR3: TGTGCCAGTTCCGGGAGCCGCAATCAGCCCCAGCATTTT. It yields the protein CASSGSRNQPQHF.